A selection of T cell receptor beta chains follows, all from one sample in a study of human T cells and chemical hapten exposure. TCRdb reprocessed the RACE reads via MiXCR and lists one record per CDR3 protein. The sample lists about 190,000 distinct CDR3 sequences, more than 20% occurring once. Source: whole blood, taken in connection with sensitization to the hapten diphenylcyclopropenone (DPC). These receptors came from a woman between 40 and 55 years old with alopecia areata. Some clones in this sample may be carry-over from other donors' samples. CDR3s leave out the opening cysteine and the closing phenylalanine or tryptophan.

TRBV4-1	ASSHNNRVPNQPQH
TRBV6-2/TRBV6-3	ASSYPTGGKTGELF
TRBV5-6	ASSLRNEGGGRQF
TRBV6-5	ASSMTVNEKLF
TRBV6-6	ASRRYSAGTSGYNEQF
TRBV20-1	SARTSGSYEQY
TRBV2	ASSERGRPV
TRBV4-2	ASSQDWQGSSNQPQH
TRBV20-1	SARVPSYNSPLH
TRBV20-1	SAERGGVSREQY
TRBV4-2	ASSGTRDTDTQY
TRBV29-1	SVEASGAGYEQY
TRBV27	ASSLNQASRGYT
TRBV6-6	ASSHRGSGANVLT
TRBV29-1	SVVGGPEVQETQY
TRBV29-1	SVVAWGGNRNEQF
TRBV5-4	ASSPTGGVYEQY
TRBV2	ASSEPGTGIYEQY
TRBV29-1	AGLQWARGQETQY
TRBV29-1	SAGSENIQY
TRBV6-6	ASSDDRMDTGELF
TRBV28	ASSSPGQGEDTQY
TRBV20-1	SARDGLAGVGEQY
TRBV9	ASSFTADNTGELF
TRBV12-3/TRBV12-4	ASSIDRDFTLH
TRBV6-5	ASSYSFVQGASDTQY
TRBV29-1	SVETGGYGYT
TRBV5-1	ASSHDDPRPNEQF
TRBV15	ATGPTSGRGYEQY
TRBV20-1	SARGSGGNTEAF
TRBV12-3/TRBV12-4	ASSFGSTGNTGELF
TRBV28	ASTRQGSYNSPLH
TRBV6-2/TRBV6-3	ASTLLGLGNQPQH
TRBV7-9	ASSRTSGEQF
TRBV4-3	ASSQERGTGANVLT
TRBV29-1	SVETGSHYGYT
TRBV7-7	ASSLTGSNTDTQY
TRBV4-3	ASSQDLPPPYNEQF
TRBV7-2	ASSLQSGQETQY
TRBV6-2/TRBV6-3	ASSRLAGGNEQF
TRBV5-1	ASSLRSSTNEKLF
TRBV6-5	ASVGATNEQF
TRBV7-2	ASSLGGLAAGELF
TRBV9	ASSRGGGEETQY
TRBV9	ASSTRIASEAF
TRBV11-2	ASSLDSTGLYEQY
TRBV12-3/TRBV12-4	ASRLQGSSYEQY
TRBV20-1	SARGPNNGETQY
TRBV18	ASSPRRQTNNQPQH
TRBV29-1	SVVERTSSYNEQF
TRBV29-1	SVVTQGSGNTIY